This entry lists 29 T cell receptor beta chains sequenced from one sample in a study of cytomegalovirus exposure and HLA in healthy donors. PCR employed 60 Vbeta and 13 Jbeta primers. Generated by immunoSEQ multiplex PCR, the TCRdb table keeps only in-frame clones and is missing some. This sample has around 120,000 clones, with about 75% found just once. The sequenced material came from PBMCs. The receptor source for this set is a man aged 55 to 70 in good health and CMV-seropositive.

This rearrangement joins TRBV6-1 to TRBJ1-1; no clear D gene. Trimming stripped 7 bases from V and 3 bases from J, with 12 bases between. The CDR3 sequence is 13 residues long. The germline gives CDR1 MNHNS, CDR2 SASEGT. The DNA for the CDR3 is TGTGCCAGCACTCCCATGGAGGACACTGAAGCTTTCTTT. It is translated as CASTPMEDTEAFF.

The chain links TRBV5-1 to TRBJ2-1; TRBD1 agrees at 11 bases. The length of the CDR3 is 17 residues. With 1 base clipped from V and 5 bases from J, the junction kept 8 bases outside the gene matches. CDR1 is SGHRS and CDR2 is YFSETQ in the germline V gene. The CDR3 reads CASSLSGPGQGDNEQFF. As DNA, the CDR3 is TGCGCCAGCAGCTTGTCCGGCCCGGGACAGGGGGACAATGAGCAGTTCTTC. The full variable domain, with the rest looked up from reference TRBV5-1 and TRBJ2-1, is KAGVTQTPRYLIKTRGQQVTLSCSPISGHRSVSWYQQTPGQGLQFLFEYFSETQRNKGNFPGRFSGRQFSNSRSEMNVSTLELGDSALYLCASSLSGPGQGDNEQFFGPGTRLTVL.

The chain is built from TRBV5-1 and TRBJ2-3; 7 bases are a match to TRBD2. This CDR3 has 17 amino acids. Trimming removed 0 bases from V and 2 bases from J; junction bases left unmatched: 9. Germline CDR1 reads SGHRS; CDR2 reads YFSETQ. CDR3 DNA: TGCGCCAGCAGCTTGGGGGGCGGGAGATACTACACAGATACGCAGTATTTT. Its translation is CASSLGGGRYYTDTQYF.

This clone occurred once. The chain links TRBV6-5 to TRBJ2-7; 11 bases are shared with TRBD1. CDR1 is MNHEY and CDR2 is SVGAGI in the germline V gene. J gave up 6 bases and V 7 bases, and 11 bases lay outside the gene matches. The CDR3 has 15 residues. The CDR3 nucleotides are TGTGCCAGCAACGCCGCCTGGACAGGGGGCTTCGAGCAGTACTTC. Amino acids: CASNAAWTGGFEQYF.

The genes are TRBV7-6 and TRBJ1-2; possibly TRBD1 for D (6 bases). CDR3 length: 13 residues. Between the trimmed V and J ends, which lost 2 bases and 6 bases, there was a span of 10 bases. The germline gives CDR1 SGHVS, CDR2 FNYEAQ. CDR3 nucleotides: TGTGCCAGCAGCTTACAGACAGGAGATGGCTACACCTTC. Its translation is CASSLQTGDGYTF.

The chain recombines TRBV19 with TRBJ2-2, with TRBD2 identical over 11 bases. CDR1 and CDR2 (germline): LNHDA, SQIVND (reference sequence). Trimming cost V 5 bases and J 3 bases; bases outside gene matches: 17. CDR3 length: 20 residues. CDR3 residues: CASSLRLGSGRAPDTGELFF. The CDR3, as DNA: TGTGCCAGTAGTCTCCGCTTGGGTAGCGGGAGGGCCCCTGACACCGGGGAGCTGTTTTTT.

The gene calls are TRBV30 and TRBJ1-2, with TRBD1 matching 9 bases. The germline V gene has CDR1 GTSNPN and CDR2 SVGIG (reference sequence). The V gene end was trimmed by 0 bases and the J gene end by 8 bases; junction bases not matched to a gene: 7. This CDR3 comprises 14 residues. The CDR3 region has the DNA TGTGCCTGGAGTGTAGGGACAGGGCTTCTAGGCTACACCTTC. As protein: CAWSVGTGLLGYTF.

This rearrangement joins TRBV6-5 to TRBJ2-7, with D hard to call. Germline values: CDR1 MNHEY, CDR2 SVGAGI. The germline V and J ends were trimmed by 2 bases and 11 bases, with 19 bases remaining between them. The CDR3 spans 14 residues. CDR3 DNA: TGTGCCAGCAGTTACACAACCTCCCGGGTTTTTGAGTACTTC. Translated, it gives CASSYTTSRVFEYF.

The gene calls are TRBV5-4 and TRBJ2-7; 7 nucleotides match TRBD1. The CDR3 sequence is 13 residues long. V gave up 4 bases and J gave up 6 bases; unmatched junction bases: 7. The V gene's germline CDR1 is SGHNT and CDR2 YYREEE (reference sequence). The CDR3 loop reads CASSLGQSAEQYF. In DNA, the CDR3 is TGTGCCAGCAGCCTGGGACAGTCGGCCGAGCAGTACTTC.

The V call is TRBV4-1, the J call TRBJ1-2; 8 positions agree with TRBD1. The CDR3 length is 14 residues. The junction had 9 bases not matched to a gene; V was cut back by 5 bases and J by 7 bases. The V gene's germline CDR1 is MGHRA and CDR2 YSYEKL. CDR3 in DNA: TGCGCCAGCAGCAATGACAGGGGATGGTTTGGCTACACCTTC. Translated: CASSNDRGWFGYTF.

The chain recombines TRBV19 with TRBJ1-2, with TRBD1 matching 7 bases. Per germline, CDR1 LNHDA and CDR2 SQIVND (reference sequence). The trim removed 6 bases at V and 4 bases at J, leaving 11 bases unmatched. This CDR3 region has 15 residues. The CDR3 is CASSSVETGLYGYTF. The DNA for the CDR3 is TGTGCCAGTAGCTCGGTAGAGACAGGGCTCTATGGCTACACCTTC.

This rearrangement joins TRBV19 to TRBJ1-1; D remains unclear. The CDR3 loop spans 14 amino acids. From germline, CDR1 is LNHDA and CDR2 SQIVND (reference sequence). Trimming stripped 2 bases from V and 0 bases from J, with 7 bases between. CDR3: CASSIWAMNTEAFF. In DNA form, the CDR3 reads TGTGCCAGTAGTATATGGGCAATGAACACTGAAGCTTTCTTT.

The chain links TRBV4-1 to TRBJ2-4, with TRBD1 identical over 8 bases. Losses at the gene ends were 6 bases for V and 0 bases for J; bases not matched to a gene: 4. The CDR3 length is 15 residues. Germline V lookup: CDR1 MGHRA, CDR2 YSYEKL. The CDR3 bases are TGCGCCAGCAGTGACAGGGGTTTAGCCAAAAACATTCAGTACTTC. This gives the protein CASSDRGLAKNIQYF.

The chain recombines TRBV5-4 with TRBJ1-2, with 7 positions matching TRBD1. Per germline, CDR1 SGHNT and CDR2 YYREEE (reference sequence). Losses at the gene ends were 0 bases for V and 6 bases for J; bases not matched to a gene: 14. The CDR3 runs to 17 residues. The CDR3 loop reads CASSLAPRTGLFDGYTF. In nucleotides, the CDR3 is TGTGCCAGCAGCTTGGCACCGCGGACAGGCTTGTTCGATGGCTACACCTTC.

At least ten counts were recorded for this clone. The chain couples TRBV7-9 to TRBJ1-1; maybe TRBD1 (5 bases). The CDR3 runs 13 residues. V gave up 5 bases and J gave up 4 bases, with 11 bases separating them. Per germline, CDR1 SEHNR and CDR2 FQNEAQ (reference sequence). CDR3 sequence: CASSPGGVTEAFF. Written as DNA, the CDR3 is TGTGCCAGCAGCCCCGGGGGAGTCACTGAAGCTTTCTTT.

The rearrangement links TRBV4-2 to TRBJ1-1, with D tentatively TRBD1 (6 bases). Trimming stripped 2 bases from V and 1 base from J, with 11 bases between. Germline CDR1 is LGHNA and CDR2 is YNFKEQ. The CDR3 is 15 residues long. This chain's CDR3 is CASSQFDRTNTEAFF. For the CDR3, the DNA is TGTGCCAGCAGCCAATTCGACAGGACGAACACTGAAGCTTTCTTT.

This chain joins TRBV30 and TRBJ1-2, with 7 nucleotides matching TRBD1. The CDR3 has 14 residues. Germline V gene data show CDR1 as GTSNPN and CDR2 as SVGIG (reference sequence). The junction had 9 bases not matched to a gene; V was cut back by 0 bases and J by 8 bases. The chain's CDR3 is CAWSVATGAGGYTF. CDR3 DNA sequence: TGTGCCTGGAGTGTAGCTACAGGGGCAGGAGGCTACACCTTC.

The V gene is TRBV6-5, the J gene TRBJ2-7, with 7 nucleotides matching TRBD1. This CDR3 is built from 13 residues. J was trimmed by 6 bases and V by 2 bases; bases with no gene match: 4. In germline, CDR1 is MNHEY, CDR2 SVGAGI. The CDR3 nucleotides are TGTGCCAGCAGTTACGGGTCAGGGGGCGAGCAGTACTTC. Translating it yields CASSYGSGGEQYF.

The chain carries TRBV5-1 and TRBJ2-6; a possible D gene is TRBD2 (6 bases). Between the trimmed V and J ends, which lost 0 bases and 2 bases, there was a span of 15 bases. Germline V gene sequence: CDR1 SGHRS, CDR2 YFSETQ. The length of the CDR3 is 18 residues. CDR3 sequence: CASSLGREYIAGANVLTF. In nucleotides, the CDR3 is TGCGCCAGCAGCTTGGGGCGGGAATATATTGCTGGGGCCAACGTCCTGACTTTC.

The rearrangement links TRBV4-2 to TRBJ1-2, with a tentative D call TRBD1 (6 bases). Germline CDR1 and CDR2: LGHNA and YNFKEQ. This CDR3 region has 16 residues. With 2 bases removed from V and 7 bases from J, the gap between germline ends came to 20 bases. The CDR3 DNA sequence: TGTGCCAGCAGCCAAAGGGGGGGCGAGGTTTCTTCTGGCTACACCTTC. Protein sequence: CASSQRGGEVSSGYTF.

The V call is TRBV30, the J call TRBJ1-5; perhaps TRBD1 as D (6 bases). Germline V lookup: CDR1 GTSNPN, CDR2 SVGIG (reference sequence). This CDR3 has 15 amino acids. V lost 5 bases and J lost 9, with 23 bases in between. The CDR3 DNA is TGTGCCTGGGCGGCGGGGGACACCCGAGGTTGGCCCCAGCATTTT. Its translation: CAWAAGDTRGWPQHF.

The chain couples TRBV5-1 to TRBJ2-7, with 7 bases matching TRBD2. This CDR3 spans 14 amino acids. Germline assignment: CDR1 SGHRS and CDR2 YFSETQ. Trimming cost V 2 bases and J 2 bases; bases outside gene matches: 4. The CDR3 sequence is CASSFSSGAYEQYF. The CDR3 DNA is TGCGCCAGCAGCTTTTCTAGCGGCGCCTACGAGCAGTACTTC. Supplemented by reference TRBV5-1 and TRBJ2-7, the full variable domain reads KAGVTQTPRYLIKTRGQQVTLSCSPISGHRSVSWYQQTPGQGLQFLFEYFSETQRNKGNFPGRFSGRQFSNSRSEMNVSTLELGDSALYLCASSFSSGAYEQYFGPGTRLTVT.

The CDR3 protein is CASSRGLAGPPPNEQFF. The CDR3 nucleotides read TGTGCCAGCAGCCGAGGACTAGCGGGACCGCCCCCCAATGAGCAGTTCTTC. This chain joins TRBV5-4 and TRBJ2-1; TRBD2 aligns across 12 bases. The junction had 11 bases not matched to a gene; V was cut back by 4 bases and J by 6 bases. The CDR3 loop spans 17 amino acids. Germline lookup yields CDR1 SGHNT and CDR2 YYREEE (reference sequence).

The chain recombines TRBV7-8 with TRBJ2-3, with 9 bases aligning to TRBD2. Germline V gene sequence: CDR1 SGHVS, CDR2 FQNEAQ. This CDR3 is built from 15 residues. The J segment lost 2 bases and the V segment lost 3 bases, leaving 3 bases of the junction unmatched. Here the CDR3 reads CASSFIAGATDTQYF. The CDR3 nucleotides are TGTGCCAGCAGCTTCATAGCGGGAGCCACAGATACGCAGTATTTT.

The gene calls are TRBV4-1 and TRBJ2-3; D is undetermined. Germline loops: CDR1 MGHRA, CDR2 YSYEKL. The CDR3 contains 16 residues. The V end lost 2 bases, the J end lost 6 bases, and 18 bases lay between the germline ends. CDR3: CASSQKWVQIGDTQYF. The CDR3 DNA follows: TGCGCCAGCAGCCAAAAATGGGTCCAAATCGGGGATACGCAGTATTTT.

This chain links TRBV19 with TRBJ1-5; 11 positions match TRBD1. The V segment lost 3 bases and the J segment 4 bases; nucleotides outside the gene matches: 5. In germline, CDR1 is LNHDA, CDR2 SQIVND (reference sequence). This CDR3 has 16 amino acids. The CDR3 spells CASSMGTGGKNQPQHF. DNA for the CDR3: TGTGCCAGTAGTATGGGGACAGGGGGAAAGAATCAGCCCCAGCATTTT.

This clone turned up a few times. The chain recombines TRBV2 with TRBJ2-2, with 12 bases that match TRBD2. CDR3 length: 15 residues. V shed 4 bases and J 8 bases; nucleotides not matched to a gene: 5. Germline V gene data show CDR1 as SNHLY and CDR2 as FYNNEI. DNA of the CDR3: TGTGCCAGCAGTGGGACTAGCGGGACATCTGGGGAGCTGTTTTTT. It encodes CASSGTSGTSGELFF.

V is TRBV21-1 and J is TRBJ2-7; the table names TRBD2, a call not compared with the DNA. TRBV21-1 is described as a pseudogene. This CDR3 has 16 amino acids. In nucleotides, the CDR3 is TGTGCCAGCAGCTCTCACAGGAGGGCCAAATCTTACGAGCAGTACTTC. It encodes CASSSHRRAKSYEQYF.

The chain links TRBV10-3 to TRBJ1-2, with 7 bases lining up with TRBD1. The ends lost 6 bases at V and 4 bases at J; junction bases unmatched: 8. This CDR3 contains 14 residues. Germline values: CDR1 ENHRY, CDR2 SYGVKD. CDR3 bases: TGTGCCATCAGGACAGGGATAGGGACCTATGGCTACACCTTC. Translation: CAIRTGIGTYGYTF.